The 17 T cell receptor beta chains listed next were all sequenced from one sample in a study of cytomegalovirus exposure and HLA in healthy donors. The PCR was carried out with 60 Vbeta primers and 13 Jbeta primers. The method was immunoSEQ multiplex PCR; TCRdb's version includes in-frame clones alone and lacks a portion of them. Of 60,000 to 70,000 clones in the sample, roughly 80% were seen once. Sequencing input: PBMCs. These receptors came from a middle-aged woman in good health and CMV-seropositive.

The chain uses TRBV18 and TRBJ2-4; D possibly corresponds to TRBD2 (5 bases). The V gene's germline CDR1 is KGHSH and CDR2 LQKENI. CDR3 size: 18 residues. V lost 4 bases and J 7 bases, leaving 26 bases between the germline ends. CDR3 coding DNA: TGTGCCAGCTCACTTGAAGCTGTAGCGTTAAACAAGGCGAACATTCAGTACTTC. Its translation: CASSLEAVALNKANIQYF.

In its sample, this clone was seen a few times. V is TRBV4-2 and J is TRBJ2-7; possible D gene TRBD2, 6 bases. Germline V gene sequence: CDR1 LGHNA, CDR2 YNFKEQ. V was shortened by 5 bases and J by 2 bases, with 19 bases between the two germline ends. CDR3 length equals 16 residues. The CDR3: CASSSQDGPGAYEQYF. The CDR3, as DNA: TGTGCCAGCAGCTCCCAGGACGGTCCGGGGGCCTACGAGCAGTACTTC.

Regarding this clone: One end of the junction fails to match germline, which may point to a read error. The chain joins TRBV7-9 to TRBJ2-7; 7 bases line up with TRBD1. The CDR3 runs 15 residues. CDR1 is SEHNR and CDR2 is FQNEAQ in the germline V gene (reference sequence). CDR3 sequence (DNA): TGTTCCAGCAGCTTAGAAGAGACAGGGCCCTACGAGCAGTACTTC. Amino acids: CSSSLEETGPYEQYF.

The V gene is TRBV29-1, the J gene TRBJ2-7, with 9 bases identical to TRBD1. The CDR3 runs 13 residues. With V trimmed by 5 bases and J by 3 bases, 5 bases remained unmatched. The germline gives CDR1 SQVTM, CDR2 ANQGSEA. The CDR3 DNA sequence: TGCAGCGTTATGGACAGGGGTGGCTACGAGCAGTACTTC. Encoded protein: CSVMDRGGYEQYF.

V gene TRBV7-8 combines with J gene TRBJ2-5; D unclear. The closer fit of TRBJ2-7 to the DNA end suggests the J call may be wrong. The CDR3 loop spans 13 amino acids. Germline lookup yields CDR1 SGHVS and CDR2 FQNEAQ. In nucleotides, the CDR3 is TGTGCCAGCAGCTTAGCTCCAAAGTACGAGCAGTACTTC. Its translation: CASSLAPKYEQYF.

The V and J genes are TRBV14 and TRBJ2-3; no firm D call. The V end was cut by 1 base, the J end by 5 bases, with 7 bases between. This CDR3 comprises 13 residues. Germline CDR1 SGHDN, CDR2 FVKESK. The CDR3 nucleotides read TGTGCCAGCAGCCAAGCTAGTAGAGATACGCAGTATTTT. The encoded protein is CASSQASRDTQYF.

CDR3 loop: CASRETGGNGEAFF. In DNA form, the CDR3 reads TGTGCCAGCAGAGAGACAGGGGGTAATGGAGAAGCTTTCTTT. V is TRBV6-6 and J is TRBJ1-1; TRBD1 agrees at 9 bases. Per the germline V gene, CDR1 is MNHNY and CDR2 is SVGAGI (reference sequence). This CDR3 is built from 14 residues. The junction had 10 bases not matched to a gene; V was cut back by 6 bases and J by 8 bases.

The J gene is TRBJ1-1, the V gene TRBV11-2; D not resolved. The V gene's germline CDR1 is SGHAT and CDR2 FQNNGV. The CDR3 loop spans 16 amino acids. V was shortened by 1 base and J by 0 bases, with 12 bases between the two germline ends. CDR3 nucleotides: TGTGCCAGCAGCTTAGGTCCCTCTCTAGTGAACACTGAAGCTTTCTTT. Its translation: CASSLGPSLVNTEAFF.

V gene TRBV2 combines with J gene TRBJ1-2; 9 nucleotides match TRBD1. Germline values: CDR1 SNHLY, CDR2 FYNNEI. J gave up 4 bases and V 7 bases, and 7 bases lay outside the gene matches. This CDR3 spans 14 amino acids. The CDR3 protein is CASIAQGAVYGYTF. In DNA form, the CDR3 reads TGTGCCAGCATTGCACAGGGGGCCGTCTATGGCTACACCTTC.

This sequence joins TRBV2 and TRBJ1-6; 8 bases agree with TRBD1. The CDR3 runs to 15 residues. Germline V gives CDR1 SNHLY, CDR2 FYNNEI. With V trimmed by 2 bases and J by 5 bases, 2 bases remained unmatched. CDR3 amino acids: CASSESGQDNSPLHF. The CDR3 bases are TGTGCCAGCAGTGAATCGGGACAGGATAATTCACCCCTCCACTTT.

This clone was counted between two and nine times. The chain links TRBV9 to TRBJ2-7; weak D call: TRBD2 (6 bases). V was shortened by 0 bases and J by 3 bases, with 13 bases between the two germline ends. Germline lookup yields CDR1 SGDLS and CDR2 YYNGEE. The CDR3 is 15 residues long. Here the CDR3 reads CASSVGAGPNYEQYF. DNA for the CDR3: TGTGCCAGCAGCGTAGGCGCGGGGCCCAACTACGAGCAGTACTTC.

The gene calls are TRBV27 and TRBJ2-6; no clear D. From germline, CDR1 is MNHEY and CDR2 SMNVEV (reference sequence). The V end was cut by 5 bases, the J end by 0 bases, with 5 bases between. This CDR3 is built from 14 residues. CDR3 region: CASSPNSGANVLTF. CDR3 sequence (DNA): TGTGCCAGCAGTCCCAACTCTGGGGCCAACGTCCTGACTTTC.

The V and J genes are TRBV5-8 and TRBJ1-3; no firm D call. Germline V CDR1 and CDR2: SGHTS, YDEGEE. V was shortened by 0 bases and J by 3 bases, with 13 bases between the two germline ends. CDR3 size: 16 residues. The CDR3 region has the DNA TGTGCCAGCAGCTTGGGAGCGGGGATTCGTGGAAACACCATATATTTT. Its translation is CASSLGAGIRGNTIYF.

This chain uses TRBV18 with TRBJ2-1; weak D call: TRBD1 (6 bases). The V gene's germline CDR1 is KGHSH and CDR2 LQKENI. The CDR3 runs 14 residues. V shed 10 bases and J shed 0 bases, with 13 bases lying between them. For the CDR3, the DNA is TGTGCCACGGAGGACAGTAGCTCCTACAATGAGCAGTTCTTC. It translates to CATEDSSSYNEQFF.

CDR3 sequence (DNA): TGTGCCAGCAGAACCGACAGGGGCAGTGAAAAACTGTTTTTT. Protein sequence: CASRTDRGSEKLFF. This chain joins TRBV6-6 and TRBJ1-4; TRBD1 matches 8 bases. The CDR3 covers 14 residues. Germline V gives CDR1 MNHNY, CDR2 SVGAGI (reference sequence). J gave up 7 bases and V 6 bases, and 7 bases lay outside the gene matches.

J is TRBJ1-4 and V is TRBV20-1; possibly TRBD1 for D (5 bases). Germline CDR1 DFQATT, CDR2 SNEGSKA (reference sequence). The CDR3 covers 11 residues. Trimming removed 6 bases at V and 8 bases at J, with 10 bases between. The CDR3: CSAPSGEKLFF. For the CDR3, the DNA is TGCAGTGCCCCATCAGGGGAAAAACTGTTTTTT.

The chain is built from TRBV6-1 and TRBJ1-1; 8 bases line up with TRBD1. J was trimmed by 1 base and V by 2 bases; bases with no gene match: 9. This CDR3 comprises 17 residues. Germline loops: CDR1 MNHNS, CDR2 SASEGT. In DNA, the CDR3 is TGTGCCAGCAGTGAATGGGGGGCAGGGGGCTCGAACACTGAAGCTTTCTTT. The encoded protein is CASSEWGAGGSNTEAFF.